These T cell receptor beta chains were read from a single sample in a study of CXCR4 blockade with PD-1 therapy in pancreatic cancer. Sequencing was performed with immunoSEQ multiplex PCR; in TCRdb, only in-frame clones are kept and a portion is missing. The table lists about 8,100 clones, roughly 50% of them singletons. Sequenced input: tumor tissue. Every receptor here comes from a human donor with pancreatic ductal adenocarcinoma. Each CDR3 is given with its conserved first and last residue. Each record gives: D gene, clone size, V gene, J gene, CDR3 DNA, CDR3 protein. D genes are given only for firm matches. Clone size is stated in some rows and not others, as once, few, many or a class when expanded.

TRBD1	NA	TRBV9	TRBJ2-1	TGTGCCAGCAGTGAAGCGCCCCGGGACAGAGGAGAGCAGTTCTTC	CASSEAPRDRGEQFF
NA	NA	TRBV18	TRBJ2-7	TGTGCCAGCTCGCAGTCCCCAATGGACCACGAGCAGTACTTC	CASSQSPMDHEQYF
NA	NA	TRBV18	TRBJ2-2	TGTGCCAGCTCCTACGGCAGGGATAGGATCGGGGAGCTGTTTTTT	CASSYGRDRIGELFF
NA	NA	TRBV14	TRBJ1-1	TGTGCCAGCAGCCAGGGAGTGCGTTCCCTAGAAGCTTTCTTT	CASSQGVRSLEAFF
TRBD2	NA	TRBV28	TRBJ2-7	TGTGCCAGCAGTTTAGGGGCTAGCGGAGCCTACGAGCAGTACTTC	CASSLGASGAYEQYF
TRBD1	NA	TRBV12-5	TRBJ1-1	TGTGCTAGTGTAAACAGTGGACAGGGGACTGAAGCTTTCTTT	CASVNSGQGTEAFF
TRBD1	NA	TRBV15	TRBJ1-4	TGTGCCACCAGCAGAGGACAGGGGGTGGATGAAAAACTGTTTTTT	CATSRGQGVDEKLFF
NA	NA	TRBV23-1	TRBJ2-3	TGCGCCAGCAGCCCTCGAAAGACCGCAGGGTTTGGTGTAGATACGCAGTATTTT	CASSPRKTAGFGVDTQYF
NA	NA	TRBV18	TRBJ2-1	TGTGCCAGCTCACCACAACTACAGGGACATGAGCAGTTCTTC	CASSPQLQGHEQFF
NA	few	TRBV19	TRBJ1-3	TGTGCCAGTAGCTTTCCCGCGAACACCATATATTTT	CASSFPANTIYF
NA	NA	TRBV1	TRBJ2-1	TGCGCCAGCAGCCTGGGAGTAGCACTAAACAATGAGCAGTTCTTC	CASSLGVALNNEQFF
NA	NA	TRBV19	TRBJ2-1	TGTGCCAGTACCCGCGACAGATCCCTAAATGAGCAGTTCTTC	CASTRDRSLNEQFF